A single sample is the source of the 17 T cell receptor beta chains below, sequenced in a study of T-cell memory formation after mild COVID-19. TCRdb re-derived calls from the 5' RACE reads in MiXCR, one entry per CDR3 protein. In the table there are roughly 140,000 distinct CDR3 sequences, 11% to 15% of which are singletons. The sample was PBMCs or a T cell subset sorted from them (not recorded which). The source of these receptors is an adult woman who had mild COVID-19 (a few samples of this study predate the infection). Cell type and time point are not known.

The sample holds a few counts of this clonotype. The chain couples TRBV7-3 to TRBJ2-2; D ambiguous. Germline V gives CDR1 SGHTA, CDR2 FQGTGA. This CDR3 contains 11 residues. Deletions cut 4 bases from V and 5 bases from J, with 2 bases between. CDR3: CASSSTGELFF. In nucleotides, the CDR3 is TGTGCCAGCAGCTCAACCGGGGAGCTGTTTTTT.

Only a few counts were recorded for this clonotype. The CDR3 region has the DNA TGCGCCAGCAGCTCGGAGGGCGGAGGGAACACTGAAGCTTTCTTT. Translated, it gives CASSSEGGGNTEAFF. The chain recombines TRBV5-1 with TRBJ1-1; unclear D gene. V lost 3 bases and J lost 1, with 13 bases in between. The CDR3 sequence is 15 residues long. Germline V CDR1 and CDR2: SGHRS, YFSETQ.

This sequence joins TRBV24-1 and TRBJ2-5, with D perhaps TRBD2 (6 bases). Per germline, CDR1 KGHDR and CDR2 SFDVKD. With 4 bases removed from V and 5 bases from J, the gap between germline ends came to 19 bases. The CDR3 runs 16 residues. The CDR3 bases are TGTGCCACCAGTGAGGCCCCGCGGGGTTCGCCTGAGACCCAGTACTTC. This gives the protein CATSEAPRGSPETQYF.

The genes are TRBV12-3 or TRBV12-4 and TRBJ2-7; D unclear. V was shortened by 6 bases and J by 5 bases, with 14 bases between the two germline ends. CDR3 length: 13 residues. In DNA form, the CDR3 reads TGTGCCAGCAGCCAGGTGTGGCAACACGAGCAGTACTTC. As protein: CASSQVWQHEQYF.

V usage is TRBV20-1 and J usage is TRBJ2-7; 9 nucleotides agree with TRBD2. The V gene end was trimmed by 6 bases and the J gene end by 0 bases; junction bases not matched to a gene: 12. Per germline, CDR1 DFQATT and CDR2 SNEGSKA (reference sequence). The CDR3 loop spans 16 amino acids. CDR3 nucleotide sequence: TGCAGTGCGGACAAGCGGGAGGAATCGAACTCCTACGAGCAGTACTTC. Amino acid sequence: CSADKREESNSYEQYF.

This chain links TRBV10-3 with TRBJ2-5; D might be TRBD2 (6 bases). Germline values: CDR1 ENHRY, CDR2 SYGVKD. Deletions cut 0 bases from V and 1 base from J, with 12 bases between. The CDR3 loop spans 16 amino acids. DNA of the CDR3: TGTGCCATCAGTGAGTCGGAGCTAGCGATCCAAGAGACCCAGTACTTC. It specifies CAISESELAIQETQYF.

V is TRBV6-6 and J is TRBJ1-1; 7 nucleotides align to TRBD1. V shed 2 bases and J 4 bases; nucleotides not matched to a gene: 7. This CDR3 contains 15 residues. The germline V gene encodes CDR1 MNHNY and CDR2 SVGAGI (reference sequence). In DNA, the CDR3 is TGTGCCAGCAGTTACGACAGGGAGGGGTCCACTGAAGCTTTCTTT. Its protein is CASSYDREGSTEAFF.

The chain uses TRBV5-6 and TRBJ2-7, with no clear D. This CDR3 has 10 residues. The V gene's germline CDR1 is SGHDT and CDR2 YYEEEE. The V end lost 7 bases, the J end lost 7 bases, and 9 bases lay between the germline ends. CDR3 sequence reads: CASGRGEQYF. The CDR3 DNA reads TGTGCCAGCGGACGAGGAGAGCAGTACTTC.

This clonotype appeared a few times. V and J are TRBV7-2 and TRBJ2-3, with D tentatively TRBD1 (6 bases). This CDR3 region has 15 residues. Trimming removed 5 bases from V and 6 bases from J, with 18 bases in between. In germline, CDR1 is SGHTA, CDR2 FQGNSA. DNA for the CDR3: TGTGCCAGCAGCCTCTTGATGGGGGCACCGGATACGCAGTATTTT. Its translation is CASSLLMGAPDTQYF.

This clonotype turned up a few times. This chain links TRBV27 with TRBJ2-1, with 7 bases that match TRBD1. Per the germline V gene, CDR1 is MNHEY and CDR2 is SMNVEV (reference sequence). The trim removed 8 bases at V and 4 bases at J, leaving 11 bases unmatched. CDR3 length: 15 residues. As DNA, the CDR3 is TGTGCCAGCGGGGTCGGGACAGCGGCTTACAATGAGCAGTTCTTC. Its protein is CASGVGTAAYNEQFF.

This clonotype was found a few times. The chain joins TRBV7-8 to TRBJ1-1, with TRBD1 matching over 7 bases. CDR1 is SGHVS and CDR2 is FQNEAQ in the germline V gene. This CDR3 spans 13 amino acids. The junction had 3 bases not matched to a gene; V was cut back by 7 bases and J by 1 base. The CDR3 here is CASNGQANTEAFF. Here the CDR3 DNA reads TGTGCCAGCAACGGACAGGCGAACACTGAAGCTTTCTTT.

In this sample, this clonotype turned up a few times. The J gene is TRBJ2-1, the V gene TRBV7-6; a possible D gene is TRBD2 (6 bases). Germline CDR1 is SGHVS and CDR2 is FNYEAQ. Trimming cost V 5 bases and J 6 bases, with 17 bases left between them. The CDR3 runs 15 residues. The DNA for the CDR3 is TGTGCCAGCAGCATCGGACTACCACCCCTCAATGAGCAGTTCTTC. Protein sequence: CASSIGLPPLNEQFF.

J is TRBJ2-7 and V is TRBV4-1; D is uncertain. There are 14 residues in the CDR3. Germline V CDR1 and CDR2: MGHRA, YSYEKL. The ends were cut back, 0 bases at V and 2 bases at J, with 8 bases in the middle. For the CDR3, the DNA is TGCGCCAGCAGCCAAGAGGATACCACCTACGAGCAGTACTTC. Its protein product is CASSQEDTTYEQYF.

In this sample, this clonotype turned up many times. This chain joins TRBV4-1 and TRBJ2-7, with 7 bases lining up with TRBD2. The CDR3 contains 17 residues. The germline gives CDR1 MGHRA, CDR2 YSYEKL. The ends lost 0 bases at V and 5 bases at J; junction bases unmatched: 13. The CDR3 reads CASSQERELAAGHEQYF. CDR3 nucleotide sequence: TGCGCCAGCAGCCAAGAAAGGGAGCTAGCGGCGGGCCACGAGCAGTACTTC.

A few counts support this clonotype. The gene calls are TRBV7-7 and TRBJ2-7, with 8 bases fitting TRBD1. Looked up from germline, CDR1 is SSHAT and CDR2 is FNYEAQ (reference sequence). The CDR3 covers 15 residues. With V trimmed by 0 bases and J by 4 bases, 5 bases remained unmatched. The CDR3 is CASSLAAGGQYEQYF. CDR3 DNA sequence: TGTGCCAGCAGCTTAGCGGCAGGGGGCCAGTACGAGCAGTACTTC.

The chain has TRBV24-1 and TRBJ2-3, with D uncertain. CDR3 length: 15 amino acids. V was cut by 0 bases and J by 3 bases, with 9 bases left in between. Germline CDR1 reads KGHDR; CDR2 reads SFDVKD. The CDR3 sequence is CATSDLYLGTDTQYF. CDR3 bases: TGTGCCACCAGTGATTTGTATCTGGGAACAGATACGCAGTATTTT.

CDR3 sequence (DNA): TGTGCCAGCAGCCCTCCTGCGGCTAGCGGAGCCTACGAGCAGTACTTC. It encodes CASSPPAASGAYEQYF. The V gene is TRBV7-9, the J gene TRBJ2-7; TRBD2 matches at 7 bases. The CDR3 runs to 16 residues. Germline V gene sequence: CDR1 SEHNR, CDR2 FQNEAQ (reference sequence). Trimming at V came to 5 bases and at J to 2 bases, leaving 12 bases not matched to a gene. Full variable domain (rest looked up from reference TRBV7-9 and TRBJ2-7): DTGVSQNPRHKITKRGQNVTFRCDPISEHNRLYWYRQTLGQGPEFLTYFQNEAQLEKSRLLSDRFSAERPKGSFSTLEIQRTEQGDSAMYLCASSPPAASGAYEQYFGPGTRLTVT.